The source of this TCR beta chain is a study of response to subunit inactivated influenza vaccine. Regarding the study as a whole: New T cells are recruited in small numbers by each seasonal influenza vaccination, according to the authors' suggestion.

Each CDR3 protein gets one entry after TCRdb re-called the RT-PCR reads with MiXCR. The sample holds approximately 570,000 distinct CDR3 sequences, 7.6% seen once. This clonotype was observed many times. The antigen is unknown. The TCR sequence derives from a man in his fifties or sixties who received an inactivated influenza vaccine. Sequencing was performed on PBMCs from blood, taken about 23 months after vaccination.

CDR3 in amino acids: CASSLVASRPGNTIYF. In nucleotides, the CDR3 is TGCGCCAGCAGCTTGGTAGCCTCCCGCCCTGGAAACACCATATATTTT. The V and J genes are TRBV5-1 and TRBJ1-3; D not resolved. The CDR3 is made up of 16 amino acids. Per germline, CDR1 SGHRS and CDR2 YFSETQ. V was clipped by 0 bases and J by 2 bases, with 12 bases between them.